A single sample is the source of the 32 T cell receptor beta chains below, sequenced in a study of blood T cells in healthy people across ages. PCR was performed a second time for about 6 to 12 cycles using a sample-barcoded 5' primer and a J-beta primer mix. One entry per CDR3 protein, called by TCRdb with MiXCR from the 5' RACE reads. The sample lists over a million distinct CDR3 sequences, 42% occurring once. Sequencing was carried out using blood. All receptors come from a woman under 30 in good health.

The V call is TRBV27, the J call TRBJ2-2; 8 nucleotides agree with TRBD2. CDR1 is MNHEY, CDR2 SMNVEV, per germline (reference sequence). CDR3 length: 18 amino acids. V gave up 3 bases and J gave up 1 base; unmatched junction bases: 10. The CDR3: CASSLVGLVGLNTGELFF. The DNA for the CDR3 is TGTGCCAGCAGTTTGGTGGGACTAGTGGGCTTGAACACCGGGGAGCTGTTTTTT.

The rearrangement links TRBV7-2 to TRBJ2-2; D is unresolved. The germline V gene has CDR1 SGHTA and CDR2 FQGNSA. The CDR3 consists of 14 residues. Trimming stripped 7 bases from V and 5 bases from J, with 14 bases between. The CDR3 DNA reads TGTGCCAGCACCACATTACGTCGAACCGGGGAGCTGTTTTTT. Amino acids: CASTTLRRTGELFF.

This sequence joins TRBV7-6 and TRBJ1-1, with TRBD1 matching 7 bases. The V and J ends lost 3 bases and 4 bases, in that order; junction bases with no gene match: 5. CDR1 is SGHVS and CDR2 is FNYEAQ in the germline V gene. This CDR3 contains 14 residues. The CDR3 loop reads CASSFDRVGTEAFF. CDR3 bases: TGTGCCAGCAGCTTCGACAGGGTGGGCACTGAAGCTTTCTTT. The variable domain in full, with the rest retrieved from reference TRBV7-6 and TRBJ1-1, is GAGVSQSPRYKVTKRGQDVALRCDPISGHVSLYWYRQALGQGPEFLTYFNYEAQQDKSGLPNDRFSAERPEGSISTLTIQRTEQRDSAMYRCASSFDRVGTEAFFGQGTRLTVV.

This clonotype was seen a few times. V gene TRBV3-1 combines with J gene TRBJ2-1; D uncertain. Germline V gene lookup returns CDR1 LGHDT and CDR2 YNNKEL (reference sequence). Trimming pared 0 bases from V and 12 bases from J, leaving 9 bases between. The CDR3 runs to 12 residues. The CDR3 loop reads CASSQDTVVQFF. The CDR3 coding sequence is TGTGCCAGCAGCCAAGATACGGTAGTGCAGTTCTTC.

This clonotype was observed many times. V gene TRBV12-3 or TRBV12-4 combines with J gene TRBJ1-6; no definite D call. V shed 5 bases and J shed 6 bases, with 5 bases lying between them. This CDR3 spans 12 amino acids. The CDR3 sequence: CASSRSNSPLHF. In DNA, the CDR3 is TGTGCCAGCAGTCGCAGTAATTCACCCCTCCACTTT.

The table lists this clonotype with many counts. The chain employs TRBV10-3 and TRBJ2-1; D is unclear. The CDR3 loop spans 12 amino acids. Looked up from germline, CDR1 is ENHRY and CDR2 is SYGVKD. Trimming cost V 3 bases and J 9 bases, with 9 bases left between them. CDR3 sequence: CAISEIRSEQFF. CDR3 sequence (DNA): TGTGCCATCAGTGAAATCCGGTCTGAGCAGTTCTTC.

J is TRBJ2-1 and V is TRBV5-1; 9 nucleotides align to TRBD2. Trimming at V came to 0 bases and at J to 4 bases, leaving 11 bases not matched to a gene. Germline V CDR1 and CDR2: SGHRS, YFSETQ. CDR3 length equals 18 residues. CDR3 sequence reads: CASSLVGSGGAFYNEQFF. The CDR3 DNA sequence: TGCGCCAGCAGCTTGGTTGGTAGCGGGGGAGCCTTTTACAATGAGCAGTTCTTC.

This clonotype is a singleton in its sample. J is TRBJ1-6 and V is TRBV20-1; 10 bases line up with TRBD1. The CDR3 covers 15 residues. V was pared by 3 bases and J by 9 bases, with 8 bases of the junction left unmatched. Germline CDR1 DFQATT, CDR2 SNEGSKA (reference sequence). CDR3 nucleotide sequence: TGCAGTGCTAGTATACCGGGACAGGGGACTTCACCCCTCCACTTT. Translated, it gives CSASIPGQGTSPLHF.

V is TRBV5-5 and J is TRBJ2-5; weak D call: TRBD1 (5 bases). From germline, CDR1 is SGHKS and CDR2 YYEKEE (reference sequence). The CDR3 extends over 16 amino acids. Trimming left V 0 bases short and J 1 base short, with 13 bases between. For the CDR3, the DNA is TGTGCCAGCAGCTTGGAGGGGCCCTCTACCCAAGAGACCCAGTACTTC. Translated, it gives CASSLEGPSTQETQYF.

This clonotype has just a few counts. This chain joins TRBV18 and TRBJ1-4; TRBD1 is a possible D gene (6 bases). From germline, CDR1 is KGHSH and CDR2 LQKENI. The CDR3 extends over 15 amino acids. The germline V and J ends were trimmed by 2 bases and 4 bases, with 11 bases remaining between them. CDR3 in DNA: TGTGCCAGCTCACCAAACAGGGCCTTTAATGAAAAACTGTTTTTT. Translation gives CASSPNRAFNEKLFF.

This clonotype has more than one count but fewer than ten. J is TRBJ1-2 and V is TRBV6-5, with D perhaps matching TRBD1 (6 bases). V lost 6 bases and J lost 7, with 15 bases in between. CDR1 MNHEY and CDR2 SVGAGI come from the germline V gene. The CDR3 sequence is 13 residues long. The CDR3 coding sequence is TGTGCCAGCAGGAATACAGGGATGGGTGGCTACACCTTC. Protein: CASRNTGMGGYTF.

The sample holds a few counts of this clonotype. The rearrangement links TRBV5-6 to TRBJ2-7; D is uncertain. Trimming removed 4 bases at V and 0 bases at J, with 14 bases between. Germline CDR1 reads SGHDT; CDR2 reads YYEEEE. CDR3 length: 15 amino acids. CDR3 sequence: CASSPDGSLSYEQYF. CDR3 bases: TGTGCCAGCAGCCCGGACGGCTCCCTCTCCTACGAGCAGTACTTC.

J is TRBJ1-6 and V is TRBV5-1; D is perhaps TRBD1 (6 bases). In germline, CDR1 is SGHRS, CDR2 YFSETQ. With 1 base removed from V and 13 bases from J, the gap between germline ends came to 21 bases. The CDR3 is made up of 16 amino acids. The CDR3 sequence is CASSLRIDDRKSPLHF. The CDR3 DNA reads TGCGCCAGCAGCTTGCGGATCGACGACAGGAAAAGCCCCCTCCACTTT.

This clonotype appeared a few times. CDR3 nucleotide sequence: TGTGCCAGCAGCCAGGAGGACCTCCTCTCCTACGAGCAGTACTTC. This translates into CASSQEDLLSYEQYF. J is TRBJ2-7 and V is TRBV4-2; perhaps TRBD2 as D (5 bases). Germline lookup yields CDR1 LGHNA and CDR2 YNFKEQ. V was trimmed by 3 bases and J by 0 bases, leaving 12 bases between them. CDR3 length: 15 amino acids.

This clonotype was seen a handful of times. The V call is TRBV12-3 or TRBV12-4, the J call TRBJ2-5; 8 bases align to TRBD2. The CDR3 spans 14 residues. V was clipped by 3 bases and J by 5 bases; unmatched bases: 5. The CDR3 nucleotides read TGTGCCAGCAGTTTTACTAGCGGCGGCGAGACCCAGTACTTC. Translating it yields CASSFTSGGETQYF.

The J gene is TRBJ2-1, the V gene TRBV4-2; the D gene is possibly TRBD2 (7 bases). CDR3 length: 14 residues. Germline values: CDR1 LGHNA, CDR2 YNFKEQ. Trimming stripped 4 bases from V and 8 bases from J, with 15 bases between. Written as DNA, the CDR3 is TGTGCCAGCAGCCGAACTGGGGGGGCATATGAGCAGTTCTTC. It translates to CASSRTGGAYEQFF.

The chain couples TRBV5-1 to TRBJ2-2, with D perhaps TRBD1 or TRBD2 (5 bases each). Trimming left V 7 bases short and J 3 bases short, with 13 bases between. The CDR3 runs to 14 residues. Looked up from germline, CDR1 is SGHRS and CDR2 is YFSETQ. CDR3 DNA: TGCGCCAGCGATAAGCTGGGGGACACCGGGGAGCTGTTTTTT. This codes for CASDKLGDTGELFF.

Only a few counts were recorded for this clonotype. The chain uses TRBV7-8 and TRBJ2-7; 10 nucleotides line up with TRBD2. V was clipped by 3 bases and J by 2 bases; unmatched bases: 13. This CDR3 has 18 residues. From germline, CDR1 is SGHVS and CDR2 FQNEAQ. As DNA, the CDR3 is TGTGCCAGCAGCTTTAGGTGGGCTAGCGGGAGCAGCGCCTACGAGCAGTACTTC. It translates to CASSFRWASGSSAYEQYF.

The chain's CDR3 is CSASRGQGMVLVYNEQYF. CDR3 in DNA: TGCAGTGCTAGCCGAGGACAGGGTATGGTTTTAGTTTACAATGAGCAGTACTTC. The chain uses TRBV20-1 and TRBJ2-1; 8 nucleotides agree with TRBD1. The J call is in doubt because the DNA end fits TRBJ2-7 better. Germline V gives CDR1 DFQATT, CDR2 SNEGSKA (reference sequence). There are 18 residues in the CDR3.

The chain couples TRBV19 to TRBJ1-2; D unclear. Germline assignment: CDR1 LNHDA and CDR2 SQIVND (reference sequence). The CDR3 has 14 amino acids. The V and J ends lost 3 bases and 1 base respectively, with 9 bases between them. CDR3 in DNA: TGTGCCAGTAGTATCACAGCCATTAACTATGGCTACACCTTC. This sequence encodes CASSITAINYGYTF.

This clonotype appeared once. The rearrangement links TRBV4-1 to TRBJ2-7, with 10 bases that match TRBD1. Germline V CDR1 and CDR2: MGHRA, YSYEKL. The CDR3 covers 15 residues. The J segment lost 2 bases and the V segment lost 5 bases, leaving 6 bases of the junction unmatched. CDR3 sequence (DNA): TGCGCCAGCAGCAGGGGACAGGGGAATGCCTACGAGCAGTACTTC. Translating it yields CASSRGQGNAYEQYF.

Note on this clonotype: The junction does not match germline at one end; this may be a read error. The V and J genes are TRBV29-1 and TRBJ2-5; TRBD2 matches 13 bases. The germline V gene has CDR1 SQVTM and CDR2 ANQGSEA. This CDR3 is 14 amino acids long. Written as DNA, the CDR3 is TGCAGCGTCGGGACTAGCGGGGTCCAAGAGACCCTGTACTTC. This encodes CSVGTSGVQETLYF.

The J gene is TRBJ1-3, the V gene TRBV7-9; 7 positions agree with TRBD1. Germline CDR1 is SEHNR and CDR2 is FQNEAQ (reference sequence). There are 16 residues in the CDR3. Trimming removed 5 bases from V and 2 bases from J; junction bases left unmatched: 9. The CDR3 sequence is CASSPTGVSPGNTIYF. Here the CDR3 DNA reads TGTGCCAGCAGCCCTACAGGGGTTAGTCCTGGAAACACCATATATTTT.

The V and J genes are TRBV7-9 and TRBJ2-7, with D maybe TRBD1 (6 bases). Per germline, CDR1 SEHNR and CDR2 FQNEAQ (reference sequence). This CDR3 is 16 amino acids long. V was trimmed by 5 bases and J by 7 bases, leaving 24 bases between them. The CDR3 loop reads CASSPPGASSYNEQYF. CDR3 DNA sequence: TGTGCCAGCAGCCCCCCAGGGGCCAGCTCCTACAATGAGCAGTACTTC.

This clonotype was detected a few times. The gene calls are TRBV27 and TRBJ2-5; possible D gene TRBD1, 6 bases. The CDR3 is made up of 15 amino acids. Per the germline V gene, CDR1 is MNHEY and CDR2 is SMNVEV (reference sequence). The V and J ends lost 6 bases and 3 bases respectively, with 17 bases between them. CDR3 in amino acids: CASRDSADIEETQYF. CDR3 bases: TGTGCCAGCAGGGACAGTGCCGACATCGAAGAGACCCAGTACTTC.

The sample holds a few counts of this clonotype. The chain couples TRBV6-2 or TRBV6-3 to TRBJ1-5; unclear D gene. V was clipped by 6 bases and J by 5 bases, with 8 bases between them. The CDR3 runs 12 residues. CDR1 MNHEY and CDR2 SVGEGT come from the germline V gene. The CDR3 sequence is CASRLDHQPQHF. CDR3 DNA: TGTGCCAGCAGGCTGGATCATCAGCCCCAGCATTTT.

CDR3 region: CASSSLPGNTEAFF. In DNA, the CDR3 is TGTGCCAGCAGCTCTTTGCCGGGGAACACTGAAGCTTTCTTT. The V gene is TRBV27, the J gene TRBJ1-1; D ambiguous. The germline V gene encodes CDR1 MNHEY and CDR2 SMNVEV (reference sequence). Trimming removed 6 bases from V and 1 base from J, with 12 bases in between. There are 14 residues in the CDR3.

This clonotype occurred once. This rearrangement joins TRBV6-5 to TRBJ2-7; D not resolved. V was cut by 3 bases and J by 7 bases, with 19 bases left in between. There are 15 residues in the CDR3. Germline assignment: CDR1 MNHEY and CDR2 SVGAGI. The CDR3 nucleotides are TGTGCCAGCAGTTATCAACGTGCCCCCCGGGCAGAGCAGTACTTC. It translates to CASSYQRAPRAEQYF.

A few counts support this clonotype. This chain links TRBV20-1 with TRBJ2-5, with TRBD1 matching over 12 bases. Germline V CDR1 and CDR2: DFQATT, SNEGSKA (reference sequence). J lost 4 bases, V lost 3 bases, and 3 bases had no gene match. The CDR3 runs to 14 residues. The CDR3 coding sequence is TGCAGTGCTAGGGGACAGGGGGCGCGAGAGACCCAGTACTTC. Its translation: CSARGQGARETQYF.

J is TRBJ1-4 and V is TRBV2; D unclear. Per the germline V gene, CDR1 is SNHLY and CDR2 is FYNNEI. The CDR3 has 12 amino acids. The germline V and J ends were trimmed by 4 bases and 5 bases, with 5 bases remaining between them. For the CDR3, the DNA is TGTGCCAGCAGTGTGGGGAATGAAAAACTGTTTTTT. Protein: CASSVGNEKLFF.

This rearrangement joins TRBV10-2 to TRBJ1-2; 10 positions agree with TRBD1. With V trimmed by 9 bases and J by 8 bases, 15 bases remained unmatched. The CDR3 is made up of 15 amino acids. Germline V gives CDR1 WSHSY, CDR2 SAAADI. CDR3 protein: CASRTGGSYVGGYTF. CDR3 in DNA: TGCGCCAGTCGGACAGGGGGGAGCTATGTCGGGGGCTACACCTTC.

Only a few counts were recorded for this clonotype. The chain combines TRBV20-1 with TRBJ2-7, with 8 bases matching TRBD1. The CDR3 runs 15 residues. The germline CDR1 and CDR2 sequences are DFQATT and SNEGSKA (reference sequence). Germline trimming cut 2 bases from V and 4 bases from J; bases unmatched to any gene: 10. The CDR3 here is CSARTGRGLSYEQYF. CDR3 DNA: TGCAGTGCTAGAACTGGCAGGGGGCTATCGTACGAGCAGTACTTC.